A selection of T cell receptor beta chains follows, all from one sample in a study of regulatory T cells in long-lasting Graves disease. MiXCR, run by TCRdb on the multiplex PCR reads, gives a single entry per CDR3 protein. The table has 400,000 to 600,000 distinct CDR3 sequences, around a fifth seen once; the top ten hold 7% to 9%. The sequences come from peripheral blood mononuclear cells (PBMCs), collected when the disease was refractory, from a patient treated with antithyroid drugs. The source is a female donor with Graves disease. Each CDR3 is given with its conserved first and last residue. A D gene is named only where the DNA matches it firmly. Size tells how often a clone was seen (once, few, many) or the class of an expanded clone, and some rows leave it out.

abundance,v_gene,d_gene,j_gene,CDR3aa,CDR3nt
many,TRBV28,-,TRBJ2-7,CATIRGASYEQYF,TGTGCCACCATCCGGGGAGCCTCCTACGAGCAGTACTTC
-,TRBV9,-,TRBJ2-5,CASSLPDSTETQYF,TGTGCCAGCAGCTTACCGGACAGTACGGAGACCCAGTACTTC
-,TRBV7-9,TRBD1,TRBJ2-3,CASSLGAGGEDTQYF,TGTGCCAGCAGCTTAGGGGCAGGGGGCGAAGATACGCAGTATTTT
many,TRBV12-3/TRBV12-4,-,TRBJ2-5,CASKHSPETQYF,TGTGCCAGCAAACACAGCCCAGAGACCCAGTACTTC
many,TRBV2,-,TRBJ1-1,CASNLYTEAFF,TGTGCCAGCAACCTATACACTGAAGCTTTCTTT
-,TRBV5-1,-,TRBJ2-7,CASSLVWGPTEREQYF,TGCGCCAGCAGCTTGGTATGGGGGCCGACCGAGCGTGAGCAGTACTTC
few,TRBV5-1,-,TRBJ2-7,CASSLTGPNYEQYF,TGCGCCAGCAGCCTAACGGGACCAAACTACGAGCAGTACTTC
many,TRBV6-1,TRBD2,TRBJ2-7,CASTRTSGTYEQYF,TGTGCCAGCACCCGGACTAGCGGAACCTACGAGCAGTACTTC
-,TRBV4-1,-,TRBJ1-2,CASSQAWGMVSGYTF,TGCGCCAGCAGCCAAGCGTGGGGTATGGTCTCTGGCTACACCTTC
few,TRBV9,-,TRBJ1-6,CASSVGGVNSPLHF,TGTGCCAGCAGCGTAGGCGGGGTTAATTCACCCCTCCACTTT
many,TRBV19,-,TRBJ2-7,CASSIRDGKNEQYF,TGTGCCAGTAGTATTAGGGACGGGAAAAACGAGCAGTACTTC
-,TRBV5-1,-,TRBJ1-6,CASSLGTVNSPLHF,TGCGCCAGCAGCTTGGGAACAGTGAATTCACCCCTCCACTTT
-,TRBV24-1,-,TRBJ2-7,CATSEGSYEQYF,TGTGCCACCAGTGAAGGGAGCTACGAGCAGTACTTC
-,TRBV19,TRBD1,TRBJ1-2,CTSRMGTDHYGYTF,TGTACCAGTAGGATGGGGACAGATCACTATGGCTACACCTTC
many,TRBV12-3/TRBV12-4,TRBD2,TRBJ2-5,CASSPGLAGVETQYF,TGTGCCAGCAGCCCGGGACTAGCGGGGGTGGAGACCCAGTACTTC
-,TRBV9,TRBD2,TRBJ2-7,CASSGGGAGGEQYF,TGTGCCAGCAGCGGCGGGGGGGCAGGAGGCGAGCAGTACTTC
-,TRBV6-1,-,TRBJ2-2,CASREDRYTGELFF,TGTGCCAGCAGGGAGGACCGCTACACCGGGGAGCTGTTTTTT
once,TRBV24-1,-,TRBJ2-1,CATSDLRKGIEQFF,TGTGCCACCAGTGACCTGAGAAAGGGTATTGAGCAGTTCTTC
many,TRBV12-3/TRBV12-4,TRBD1,TRBJ1-1,CASIAARTGGAMAMNTEAFF,TGTGCCAGCATCGCCGCCCGGACAGGGGGCGCGATGGCGATGAACACTGAAGCTTTCTTT
-,TRBV4-1,-,TRBJ2-6,CASSQVAGSGANVLTF,TGCGCCAGCAGCCAAGTTGCGGGCTCTGGGGCCAACGTCCTGACTTTC
many,TRBV28,TRBD2,TRBJ2-7,CASSSISGGAYEQYF,TGTGCCAGCAGTTCAATTAGCGGGGGGGCCTACGAGCAGTACTTC
few,TRBV15,-,TRBJ1-5,CATSRDRGGDSNQPQHF,TGTGCCACCAGCAGAGATCGCGGGGGCGATAGCAATCAGCCCCAGCATTTT
few,TRBV27,-,TRBJ2-7,CASSFAGTSSYEQYF,TGTGCCAGCAGTTTCGCGGGGACATCCTCCTACGAGCAGTACTTC
few,TRBV7-2,TRBD1,TRBJ1-1,CASSARQGTMVF,TGTGCCAGCAGCGCCCGACAGGGAACGATGGTCTTT
once,TRBV27,TRBD1,TRBJ2-7,CASSQGQGAIEQYF,TGTGCCAGCAGTCAGGGACAGGGGGCCATCGAGCAGTACTTC
few,TRBV10-3,-,TRBJ1-1,CAISESGKLDAEAFF,TGTGCCATCAGTGAGTCGGGGAAGTTGGACGCTGAAGCTTTCTTT
-,TRBV5-1,-,TRBJ1-2,CASSLNERDEHYGYTF,TGCGCCAGCAGCTTGAACGAAAGGGATGAACACTATGGCTACACCTTC
many,TRBV20-1,-,TRBJ2-2,CSASPGGISTGELFF,TGCAGTGCTAGCCCTGGGGGGATCAGCACCGGGGAGCTGTTTTTT
-,TRBV7-9,-,TRBJ1-1,CASLPQGSRLVEAFF,TGTGCCAGCCTTCCCCAGGGATCGAGACTTGTTGAAGCTTTCTTT
many,TRBV12-3/TRBV12-4,-,TRBJ1-1,CASTLSWGAVEETEAFF,TGTGCCAGCACCCTTTCGTGGGGGGCGGTCGAGGAGACTGAAGCTTTCTTT
few,TRBV7-9,-,TRBJ1-1,CASSLTGPYTEAFF,TGTGCCAGCAGTTTGACAGGCCCTTACACTGAAGCTTTCTTT